The sequence of this TCR beta chain was determined in a study of Ad26.COV2.S vaccination and SARS-CoV-2 variants. For the study at large: Within the COV1001 Ad26.COV2.S trial arm, the donor was enrolled. Ad26.COV2.S given intramuscularly, once or twice 56 days apart.

Measured with immunoSEQ multiplex PCR; TCRdb has only the in-frame clones, and not every one. The top ten clones hold less than 2% of a sample with some 320,000 clones, about 86% of them seen once. Treatment of the sample: some 19 received Ad26.COV2.S at low or high dose, single or two shots; five or six received placebo; per-sample allocation not given. After the first vaccine or placebo injection, samples were drawn on day 63. This CDR3 comprises 13 residues. The germline V gene encodes CDR1 SGHNT and CDR2 YYREEE (reference sequence). V was clipped by 3 bases and J by 10 bases; unmatched bases: 7. This receptor was obtained from a person aged 18-65 years who received the Ad26.COV2.S COVID-19 vaccine or a placebo. This material consisted of peripheral blood, taken in a trial of Ad26.COV2.S vaccine versus placebo. The chain links TRBV5-4 to TRBJ2-1; TRBD2 agrees at 7 bases. The CDR3 region has the DNA TGTGCCAGCAGCTCGGGGGGAGGGTACGAGCAGTTCTTC. Translated: CASSSGGGYEQFF. The full variable domain, with the rest looked up from reference TRBV5-4 and TRBJ2-1, is ETGVTQSPTHLIKTRGQQVTLRCSSQSGHNTVSWYQQALGQGPQFIFQYYREEENGRGNFPPRFSGLQFPNYSSELNVNALELDDSALYLCASSSGGGYEQFFGPGTRLTVL.